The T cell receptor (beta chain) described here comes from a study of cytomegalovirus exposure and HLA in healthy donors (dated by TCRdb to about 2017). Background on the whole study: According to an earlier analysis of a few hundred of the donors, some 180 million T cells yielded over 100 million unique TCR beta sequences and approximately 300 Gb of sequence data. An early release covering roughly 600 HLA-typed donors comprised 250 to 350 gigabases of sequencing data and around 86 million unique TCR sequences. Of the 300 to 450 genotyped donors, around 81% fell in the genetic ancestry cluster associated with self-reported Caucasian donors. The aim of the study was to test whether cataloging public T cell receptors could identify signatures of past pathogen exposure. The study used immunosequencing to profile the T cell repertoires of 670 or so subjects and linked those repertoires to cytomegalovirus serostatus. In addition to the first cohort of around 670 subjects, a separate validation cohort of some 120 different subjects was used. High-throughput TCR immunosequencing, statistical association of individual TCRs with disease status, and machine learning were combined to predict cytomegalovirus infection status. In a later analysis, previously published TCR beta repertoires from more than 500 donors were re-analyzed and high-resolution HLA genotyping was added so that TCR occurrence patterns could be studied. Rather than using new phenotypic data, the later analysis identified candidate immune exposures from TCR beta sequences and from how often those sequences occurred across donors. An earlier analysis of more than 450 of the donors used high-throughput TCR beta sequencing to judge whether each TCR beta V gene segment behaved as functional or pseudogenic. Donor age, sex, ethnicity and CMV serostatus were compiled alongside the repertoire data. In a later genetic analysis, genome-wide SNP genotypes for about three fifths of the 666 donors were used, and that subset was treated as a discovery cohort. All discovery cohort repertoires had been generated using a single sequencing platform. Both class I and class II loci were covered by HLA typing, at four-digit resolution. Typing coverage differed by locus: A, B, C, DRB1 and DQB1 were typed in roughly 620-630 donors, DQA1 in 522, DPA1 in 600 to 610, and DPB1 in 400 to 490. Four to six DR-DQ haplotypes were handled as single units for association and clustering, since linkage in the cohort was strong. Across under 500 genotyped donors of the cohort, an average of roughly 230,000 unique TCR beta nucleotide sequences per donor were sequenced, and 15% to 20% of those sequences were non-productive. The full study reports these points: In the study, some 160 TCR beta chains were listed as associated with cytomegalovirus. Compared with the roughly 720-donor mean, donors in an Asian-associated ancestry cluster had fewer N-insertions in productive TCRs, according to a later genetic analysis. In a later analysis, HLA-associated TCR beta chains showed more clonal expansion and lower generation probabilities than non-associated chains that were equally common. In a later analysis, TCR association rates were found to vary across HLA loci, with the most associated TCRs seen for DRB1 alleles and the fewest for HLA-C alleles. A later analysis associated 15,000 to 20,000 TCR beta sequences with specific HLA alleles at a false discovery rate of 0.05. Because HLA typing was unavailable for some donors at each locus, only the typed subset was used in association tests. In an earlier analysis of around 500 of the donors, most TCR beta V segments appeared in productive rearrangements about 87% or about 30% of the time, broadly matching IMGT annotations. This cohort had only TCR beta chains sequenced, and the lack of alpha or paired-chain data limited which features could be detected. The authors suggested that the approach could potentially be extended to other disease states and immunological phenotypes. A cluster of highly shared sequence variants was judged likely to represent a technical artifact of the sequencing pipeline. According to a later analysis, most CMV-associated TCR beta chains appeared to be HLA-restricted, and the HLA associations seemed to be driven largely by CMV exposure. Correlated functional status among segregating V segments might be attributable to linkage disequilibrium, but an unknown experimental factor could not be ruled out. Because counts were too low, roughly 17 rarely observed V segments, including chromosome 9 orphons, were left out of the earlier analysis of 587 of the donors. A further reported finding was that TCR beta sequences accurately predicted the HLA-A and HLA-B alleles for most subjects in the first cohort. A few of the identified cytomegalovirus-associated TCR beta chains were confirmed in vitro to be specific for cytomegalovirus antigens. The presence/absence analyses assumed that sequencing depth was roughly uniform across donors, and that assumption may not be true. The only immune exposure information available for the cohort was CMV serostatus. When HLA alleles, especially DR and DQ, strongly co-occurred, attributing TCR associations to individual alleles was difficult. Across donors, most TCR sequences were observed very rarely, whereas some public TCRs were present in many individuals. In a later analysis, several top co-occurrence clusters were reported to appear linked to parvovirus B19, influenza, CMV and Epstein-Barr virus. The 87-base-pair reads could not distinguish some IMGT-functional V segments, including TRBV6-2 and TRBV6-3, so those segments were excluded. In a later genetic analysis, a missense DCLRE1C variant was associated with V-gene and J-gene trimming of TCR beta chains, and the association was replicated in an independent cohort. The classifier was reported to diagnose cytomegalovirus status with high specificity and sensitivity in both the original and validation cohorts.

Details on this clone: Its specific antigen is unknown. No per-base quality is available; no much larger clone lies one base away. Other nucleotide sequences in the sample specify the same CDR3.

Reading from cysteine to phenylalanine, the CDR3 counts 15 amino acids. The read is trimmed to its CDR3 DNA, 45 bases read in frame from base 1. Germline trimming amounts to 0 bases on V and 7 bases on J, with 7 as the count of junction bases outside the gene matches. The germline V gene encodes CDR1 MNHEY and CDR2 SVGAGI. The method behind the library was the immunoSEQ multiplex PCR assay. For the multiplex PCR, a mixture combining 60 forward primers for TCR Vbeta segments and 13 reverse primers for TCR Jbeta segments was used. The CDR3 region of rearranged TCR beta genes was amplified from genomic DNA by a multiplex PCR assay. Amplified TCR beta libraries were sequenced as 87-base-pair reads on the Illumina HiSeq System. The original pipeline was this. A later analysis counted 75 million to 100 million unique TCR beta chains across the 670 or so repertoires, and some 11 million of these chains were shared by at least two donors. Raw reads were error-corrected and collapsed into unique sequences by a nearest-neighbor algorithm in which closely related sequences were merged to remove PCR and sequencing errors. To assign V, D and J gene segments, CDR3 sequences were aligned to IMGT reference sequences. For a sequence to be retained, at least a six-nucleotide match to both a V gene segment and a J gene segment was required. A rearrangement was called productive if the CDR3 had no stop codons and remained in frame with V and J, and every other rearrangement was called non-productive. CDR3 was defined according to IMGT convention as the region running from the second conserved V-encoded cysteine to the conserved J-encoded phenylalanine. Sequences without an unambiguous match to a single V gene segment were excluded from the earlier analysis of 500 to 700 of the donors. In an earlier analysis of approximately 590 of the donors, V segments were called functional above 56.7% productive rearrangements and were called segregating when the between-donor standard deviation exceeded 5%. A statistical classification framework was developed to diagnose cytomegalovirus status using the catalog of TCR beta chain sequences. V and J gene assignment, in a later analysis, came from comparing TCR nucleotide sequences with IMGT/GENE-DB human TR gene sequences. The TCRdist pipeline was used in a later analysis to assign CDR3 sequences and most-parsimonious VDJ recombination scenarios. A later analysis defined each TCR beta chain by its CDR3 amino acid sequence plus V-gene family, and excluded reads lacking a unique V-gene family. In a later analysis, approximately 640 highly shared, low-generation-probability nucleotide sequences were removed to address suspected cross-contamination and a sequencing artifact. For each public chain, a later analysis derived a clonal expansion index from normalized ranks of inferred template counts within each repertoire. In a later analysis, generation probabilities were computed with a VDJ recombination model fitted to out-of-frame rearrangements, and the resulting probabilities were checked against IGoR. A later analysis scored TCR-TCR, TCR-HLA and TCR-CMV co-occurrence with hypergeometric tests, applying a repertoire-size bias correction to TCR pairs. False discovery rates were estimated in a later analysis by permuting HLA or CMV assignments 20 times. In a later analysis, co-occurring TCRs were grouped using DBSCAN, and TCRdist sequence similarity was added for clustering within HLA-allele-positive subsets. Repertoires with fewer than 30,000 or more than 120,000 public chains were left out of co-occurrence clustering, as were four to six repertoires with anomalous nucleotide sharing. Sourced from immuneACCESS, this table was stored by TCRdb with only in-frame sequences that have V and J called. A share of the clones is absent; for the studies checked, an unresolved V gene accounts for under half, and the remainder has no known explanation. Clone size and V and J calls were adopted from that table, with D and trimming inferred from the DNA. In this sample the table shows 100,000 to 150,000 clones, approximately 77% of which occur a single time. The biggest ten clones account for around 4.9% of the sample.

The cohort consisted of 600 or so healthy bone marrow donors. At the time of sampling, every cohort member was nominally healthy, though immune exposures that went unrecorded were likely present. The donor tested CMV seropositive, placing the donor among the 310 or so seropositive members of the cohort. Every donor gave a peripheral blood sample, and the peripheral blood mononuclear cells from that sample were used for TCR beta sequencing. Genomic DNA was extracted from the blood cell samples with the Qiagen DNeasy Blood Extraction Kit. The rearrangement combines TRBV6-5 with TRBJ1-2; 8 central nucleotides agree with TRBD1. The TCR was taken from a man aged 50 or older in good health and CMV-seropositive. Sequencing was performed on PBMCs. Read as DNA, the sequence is TGTGCCAGCAGTTACTCGAGGCAGGGGGCGAGTGGCTACACCTTC. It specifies CASSYSRQGASGYTF.